Below are 27 T cell receptor beta chains sequenced from a single sample in a study of T-cell reconstitution after alpha-beta-depleted transplantation in children. For TCRbeta, the library was prepared with unique molecular identifiers. In TCRdb, the PCR reads were re-called with MiXCR into one record per CDR3 protein. In the table there are 500,000 to 600,000 distinct CDR3 sequences, 25% to 30% of which are singletons. The specimen was PBMCs, collected before TCRalphabeta/CD19-depleted stem cell transplant. Receptors originate from a boy under two years old with Wiskott-Aldrich syndrome, due to receive a stem cell transplant.

The rearrangement links TRBV6-1 to TRBJ2-2; D is unresolved. CDR1 and CDR2 from the germline V gene are MNHNS and SASEGT. The CDR3 loop spans 13 amino acids. Trimming removed 6 bases at V and 6 bases at J, with 11 bases between. CDR3 in amino acids: CASSTSHAGELFF. The CDR3 DNA reads TGTGCCAGCAGCACCTCCCACGCCGGGGAGCTGTTTTTT.

The chain is built from TRBV4-2 and TRBJ2-1; unclear D gene. Trimming took 0 bases from V and 5 from J, leaving 14 bases between them. This CDR3 has 16 amino acids. Germline V gene data show CDR1 as LGHNA and CDR2 as YNFKEQ. CDR3 bases: TGTGCCAGCAGCCAAGATCCCTCTTGGGATGACAATGAGCAGTTCTTC. Translating gives CASSQDPSWDDNEQFF.

V is TRBV5-1 and J is TRBJ2-5; TRBD2 aligns across 13 bases. Germline lookup yields CDR1 SGHRS and CDR2 YFSETQ. The CDR3 length is 16 residues. J lost 1 base, V lost 4 bases, and 4 bases had no gene match. The CDR3 reads CASSRGLAGFQETQYF. The CDR3 nucleotides are TGCGCCAGCAGCAGGGGACTAGCGGGATTCCAAGAGACCCAGTACTTC.

The genes are TRBV29-1 and TRBJ1-2; D perhaps matches TRBD1 (5 bases). The germline V gene encodes CDR1 SQVTM and CDR2 ANQGSEA. This CDR3 region has 10 residues. The V end lost 4 bases, the J end lost 8 bases, and 8 bases lay between the germline ends. The DNA for the CDR3 is TGCAGCGTTGTGGAGGGGGGCTACACCTTC. It is translated as CSVVEGGYTF. The entire variable domain, with the rest obtained from reference TRBV29-1 and TRBJ1-2, is as follows: SAVISQKPSRDICQRGTSLTIQCQVDSQVTMMFWYRQQPGQSLTLIATANQGSEATYESGFVIDKFPISRPNLTFSTLTVSNMSPEDSSIYLCSVVEGGYTFGSGTRLTVV.

The CDR3 DNA reads TGCGCCAGCAGCTTGGGGACTAACCCCTACGAGCAGTACTTC. It encodes CASSLGTNPYEQYF. V usage is TRBV5-1 and J usage is TRBJ2-7, with a tentative D call TRBD2 (6 bases). Germline V gene sequence: CDR1 SGHRS, CDR2 YFSETQ. The V and J ends lost 0 bases and 2 bases respectively, with 9 bases between them. CDR3 length: 14 amino acids.

This clonotype was seen a few times. V usage is TRBV10-3 and J usage is TRBJ2-5; 13 bases line up with TRBD2. V dropped 3 bases and J dropped 5; count of bases not matched to a gene: 3. CDR1 and CDR2 (germline): ENHRY, SYGVKD. The CDR3 extends over 15 amino acids. The CDR3 here is CAISDRTSGSETQYF. CDR3 nucleotide sequence: TGTGCCATCAGTGACCGGACTAGCGGGAGCGAGACCCAGTACTTC.

The chain combines TRBV28 with TRBJ2-7; TRBD2 agrees at 10 bases. The CDR3 length is 15 residues. Germline V gene sequence: CDR1 MDHEN, CDR2 SYDVKM. V lost 3 bases to trimming and J lost 6 bases; unmatched junction nucleotides: 8. The CDR3 DNA reads TGTGCCAGCAGTTTTTACAGCGGGAGGGCTGCCGAGCAGTACTTC. This encodes CASSFYSGRAAEQYF.

The chain links TRBV5-1 to TRBJ2-3; 7 bases map to TRBD1. The CDR3 extends over 15 amino acids. J gave up 2 bases and V 4 bases, and 7 bases lay outside the gene matches. Per germline, CDR1 SGHRS and CDR2 YFSETQ. CDR3 bases: TGCGCCAGCAGCCGCTCCGGGACAGACACAGATACGCAGTATTTT. Its protein is CASSRSGTDTDTQYF.

This clonotype showed up just a few times. This chain links TRBV5-1 with TRBJ2-1, with TRBD2 matching 8 bases. The CDR3 has 15 residues. V shed 3 bases and J 6 bases; nucleotides not matched to a gene: 8. The germline CDR1 and CDR2 sequences are SGHRS and YFSETQ. CDR3 in DNA: TGCGCCAGCAGCTGGAGCGGGAGTGGTCGCAATGAGCAGTTCTTC. It specifies CASSWSGSGRNEQFF.

This clonotype was detected ten times or more. This CDR3 is CASSLLSATQYF. Written as DNA, the CDR3 is TGTGCCAGCAGCTTACTGTCGGCGACCCAGTACTTC. The chain recombines TRBV7-2 with TRBJ2-5; D call uncertain. Germline loops: CDR1 SGHTA, CDR2 FQGNSA. Trimming took 2 bases from V and 7 from J, leaving 8 bases between them. This CDR3 contains 12 residues.

The rearrangement uses TRBV5-1 and TRBJ2-5; 7 bases match TRBD2. J lost 6 bases, V lost 4 bases, and 9 bases had no gene match. The CDR3 spans 14 residues. Germline-derived CDR1 and CDR2 are SGHRS and YFSETQ. The CDR3 is CASSQVGGSKTQYF. The CDR3 DNA follows: TGCGCCAGCAGCCAGGTTGGCGGGAGTAAGACCCAGTACTTC. Variable domain in full (rest from reference TRBV5-1 and TRBJ2-5): KAGVTQTPRYLIKTRGQQVTLSCSPISGHRSVSWYQQTPGQGLQFLFEYFSETQRNKGNFPGRFSGRQFSNSRSEMNVSTLELGDSALYLCASSQVGGSKTQYFGPGTRLLVL.

The CDR3 nucleotides are TGCGCCAGCAGCTTGGATCCAGTCACCGGGGAGCTGTTTTTT. Translated, it gives CASSLDPVTGELFF. This chain uses TRBV5-1 with TRBJ2-2; D gene unclear. CDR1 is SGHRS and CDR2 is YFSETQ in the germline V gene. V lost 0 bases and J lost 4, with 7 bases in between. The CDR3 contains 14 residues.

In this sample, this clonotype turned up a few times. The chain is built from TRBV13 and TRBJ2-1; 12 positions agree with TRBD2. The CDR3 has 16 amino acids. J gave up 3 bases and V 4 bases, and 4 bases lay outside the gene matches. The germline V gene has CDR1 PRHDT and CDR2 FYEKMQ (reference sequence). CDR3 sequence reads: CASSSRTSGNYNEQFF. CDR3 coding DNA: TGTGCCAGCAGCTCACGGACTAGCGGGAACTACAATGAGCAGTTCTTC. Supplemented by reference TRBV13 and TRBJ2-1, the full variable domain reads AAGVIQSPRHLIKEKRETATLKCYPIPRHDTVYWYQQGPGQDPQFLISFYEKMQSDKGSIPDRFSAQQFSDYHSELNMSSLELGDSALYFCASSSRTSGNYNEQFFGPGTRLTVL.

V usage is TRBV20-1 and J usage is TRBJ2-5; 10 bases map to TRBD1. CDR1 and CDR2 (germline): DFQATT, SNEGSKA (reference sequence). This CDR3 spans 14 amino acids. CDR3: CRKTGTGAQETQYF. CDR3 DNA sequence: TGCAGGAAGACCGGGACAGGGGCGCAAGAGACCCAGTACTTC.

The chain has TRBV12-3 or TRBV12-4 and TRBJ1-2; D is undetermined. Trimming cost V 5 bases and J 3 bases, with 16 bases left between them. The CDR3 extends over 15 amino acids. The CDR3 loop is CASSPIFVRDYGYTF. For the CDR3, the DNA is TGTGCCAGCAGTCCCATTTTTGTTCGCGACTATGGCTACACCTTC.

This clonotype was seen ten or more times. CDR3 sequence: CSGRGYNEQFF. CDR3 coding DNA: TGCAGTGGTAGGGGGTACAATGAGCAGTTCTTC. The rearrangement uses TRBV20-1 and TRBJ2-1, with TRBD1 as a possible D gene (6 bases). This CDR3 has 11 amino acids. CDR1 and CDR2 (germline): DFQATT, SNEGSKA (reference sequence). V was clipped by 7 bases and J by 4 bases, with 8 bases between them.

This clonotype was seen just once. The rearrangement joins TRBV5-1 to TRBJ1-1; D is possibly TRBD1 (6 bases). This CDR3 is 14 amino acids long. The germline V gene encodes CDR1 SGHRS and CDR2 YFSETQ. The V end lost 2 bases, the J end lost 2 bases, and 10 bases lay between the germline ends. This CDR3 reads CASSFEDRNTEAFF. The CDR3 nucleotides read TGCGCCAGCAGCTTTGAGGACAGAAACACTGAAGCTTTCTTT. Looking up the rest from reference TRBV5-1 and TRBJ1-1 gives the full variable domain: KAGVTQTPRYLIKTRGQQVTLSCSPISGHRSVSWYQQTPGQGLQFLFEYFSETQRNKGNFPGRFSGRQFSNSRSEMNVSTLELGDSALYLCASSFEDRNTEAFFGQGTRLTVV.

V usage is TRBV5-1 and J usage is TRBJ2-7, with 11 bases aligning to TRBD2. Per germline, CDR1 SGHRS and CDR2 YFSETQ. The CDR3 extends over 15 amino acids. V was clipped by 4 bases and J by 1 base; unmatched bases: 4. As DNA, the CDR3 is TGCGCCAGCAGCATACTAGCGGGAGAATCCTACGAGCAGTACTTC. Translated: CASSILAGESYEQYF.

This clonotype was recorded only once. The chain has TRBV6-6 and TRBJ2-1, with D perhaps TRBD2 (6 bases). The CDR3 sequence is 13 residues long. The germline V gene encodes CDR1 MNHNY and CDR2 SVGAGI (reference sequence). The V end lost 1 base, the J end lost 6 bases, and 7 bases lay between the germline ends. The CDR3 DNA reads as TGTGCCAGCAGTTACTTGGGGGGCAATGAGCAGTTCTTC. Amino acid sequence: CASSYLGGNEQFF.

The rearrangement links TRBV12-3 or TRBV12-4 to TRBJ2-1, with a weak D call TRBD2 (5 bases). With 6 bases removed from V and 6 bases from J, the gap between germline ends came to 15 bases. The CDR3 is 14 amino acids. This CDR3 is CASSRRGLGNEQFF. The CDR3, as DNA: TGTGCCAGCAGCAGACGGGGTCTCGGCAATGAGCAGTTCTTC.

The rearrangement joins TRBV5-1 to TRBJ2-2; D is unresolved. V was clipped by 2 bases and J by 0 bases, with 8 bases between them. The germline gives CDR1 SGHRS, CDR2 YFSETQ. The CDR3 runs to 15 residues. The CDR3: CASSFSGSNTGELFF. The CDR3 DNA is TGCGCCAGCAGCTTCTCCGGATCGAACACCGGGGAGCTGTTTTTT.

The J gene is TRBJ2-7, the V gene TRBV20-1; 7 positions agree with TRBD2. Per the germline V gene, CDR1 is DFQATT and CDR2 is SNEGSKA (reference sequence). J was trimmed by 2 bases and V by 1 base; bases with no gene match: 5. CDR3 size: 14 residues. The CDR3 DNA reads as TGCAGTGCTAGAGCCAGCGGGGCCGCCTACGAGCAGTACTTC. Its protein is CSARASGAAYEQYF.

The chain uses TRBV10-3 and TRBJ2-3; D is unclear. The CDR3 loop spans 15 amino acids. The V gene lost 4 bases and the J gene lost 1 base, with 12 bases spanning the gap. Germline assignment: CDR1 ENHRY and CDR2 SYGVKD. The CDR3 DNA is TGTGCCATCAGTGGAGTAATGAAGGGCACAGATACGCAGTATTTT. It specifies CAISGVMKGTDTQYF.

The rearrangement uses TRBV20-1 and TRBJ2-1; D is perhaps TRBD1 or TRBD2 (5 bases each). CDR1 is DFQATT and CDR2 is SNEGSKA in the germline V gene (reference sequence). Trimming removed 0 bases from V and 0 bases from J, with 12 bases in between. CDR3 length: 16 residues. The CDR3 here is CSAREGKGSSYNEQFF. CDR3 in DNA: TGCAGTGCTAGAGAAGGGAAGGGGAGCTCCTACAATGAGCAGTTCTTC.

The sample holds a few counts of this clonotype. The rearrangement links TRBV12-3 or TRBV12-4 to TRBJ2-1; TRBD2 matches 7 bases. V dropped 9 bases and J dropped 4; count of bases not matched to a gene: 6. CDR3 size: 13 residues. The CDR3 here is CASTREEYNEQFF. DNA for the CDR3: TGTGCCAGTACTCGGGAGGAGTACAATGAGCAGTTCTTC.

This chain joins TRBV2 and TRBJ1-1, with TRBD1 as a possible D gene (6 bases). The V end lost 5 bases, the J end lost 2 bases, and 12 bases lay between the germline ends. This CDR3 has 14 amino acids. Germline V CDR1 and CDR2: SNHLY, FYNNEI. The CDR3 DNA sequence: TGTGCCAGCAGTAAACAGGGCGGAAACACTGAAGCTTTCTTT. This sequence encodes CASSKQGGNTEAFF.

The chain uses TRBV18 and TRBJ1-1; D is unclear. The germline gives CDR1 KGHSH, CDR2 LQKENI. The germline V and J ends were trimmed by 4 bases and 4 bases, with 10 bases remaining between them. The CDR3 totals 13 residues. The CDR3 is CASSQSRGTEAFF. The CDR3, as DNA: TGTGCCAGCTCACAATCCCGAGGCACTGAAGCTTTCTTT.